Reported below is one TCR beta chain. The antigen is not known. The sample is drawn from a study of PD-1 blockade in classical Hodgkin lymphoma. Turning to the study itself: Intravenous infusions of nivolumab 3 mg/kg reached patients every 2 weeks.

Broader study findings: Nivolumab initiation under 1 year post-ASCT meant exclusion. Complete responders possessed baseline diversity comparable to newly diagnosed patients.

This CDR3 comprises 16 residues. V gave up 0 bases and J gave up 8 bases; unmatched junction bases: 8. Germline V CDR1 and CDR2: SGHAT, FQNNGV. Repertoires were generated with immunoSEQ multiplex PCR, while TCRdb's copy carries only in-frame clones and drops some. The sample gives fewer than 100,000 clones, roughly 92% of which show up once; less than 3% is in the top ten. Every patient was affected by relapse after autologous stem cell transplantation, while exposure to brentuximab vedotin was not uniform. Material: peripheral blood mononuclear cells (PBMCs), obtained at baseline. The TCR was taken from a human donor with classical Hodgkin lymphoma. The chain has TRBV11-2 and TRBJ2-1, with 9 bases lining up with TRBD2. CDR3 amino acids: CASSLESLAGIYEQFF. Here the CDR3 DNA reads TGTGCCAGCAGCTTAGAGTCTCTAGCGGGAATCTATGAGCAGTTCTTC.